The 15 T cell receptor beta chains presented below share a single source sample, sequenced in a study of blood T cell repertoires in COVID-19. Measured with immunoSEQ multiplex PCR; TCRdb has only the in-frame clones, and not every one. Seen here are more than 200,000 clones, roughly 80% observed once, and the top ten hold around 9.3%. The sequenced sample was peripheral blood. Receptors originate from a woman over 75 with acute or convalescent COVID-19.

This chain joins TRBV7-2 and TRBJ1-5; unclear D gene. In germline, CDR1 is SGHTA, CDR2 FQGNSA. V was cut by 1 base and J by 3 bases, with 10 bases left in between. CDR3 length: 15 residues. The CDR3, as DNA: TGTGCCAGCAGCTTAGGTGGGCAGACCAATCAGCCCCAGCATTTT. Translating it yields CASSLGGQTNQPQHF.

This chain joins TRBV5-8 and TRBJ1-4; tentative D call: TRBD1 (6 bases). The CDR3 is 15 residues long. Germline V gives CDR1 SGHTS, CDR2 YDEGEE. V dropped 4 bases and J dropped 4 bases, with 14 bases sitting between them. The CDR3, as DNA: TGTGCCAGCAGCGAGGACAGAGATCTTAATGAAAAACTGTTTTTT. Its protein is CASSEDRDLNEKLFF.

This chain joins TRBV19 and TRBJ1-5; tentatively, D is TRBD1 (5 bases). Germline V gene sequence: CDR1 LNHDA, CDR2 SQIVND (reference sequence). Trimming stripped 3 bases from V and 1 base from J, with 13 bases between. The length of the CDR3 is 16 residues. CDR3 loop: CASSIVGPGSNQPQHF. CDR3 sequence (DNA): TGTGCCAGTAGTATTGTGGGGCCTGGGAGCAATCAGCCCCAGCATTTT.

The V gene is TRBV9, the J gene TRBJ1-2; TRBD1 might be the D (6 bases). Germline V CDR1 and CDR2: SGDLS, YYNGEE. The CDR3 is 14 residues long. The V and J ends lost 2 bases and 6 bases respectively, with 14 bases between them. The CDR3 spells CASSVATGTDGYTF. The CDR3 DNA is TGTGCCAGCAGCGTGGCGACAGGTACCGATGGCTACACCTTC. Using reference TRBV9 and TRBJ1-2 for the parts outside the CDR3, the full variable domain is DSGVTQTPKHLITATGQRVTLRCSPRSGDLSVYWYQQSLDQGLQFLIQYYNGEERAKGNILERFSAQQFPDLHSELNLSSLELGDSALYFCASSVATGTDGYTFGSGTRLTVV.

This clone appeared a few times. The chain couples TRBV19 to TRBJ2-3; 8 bases fit TRBD1. Trimming took 8 bases from V and 3 from J; bases not matched to a gene: 4. Looked up from germline, CDR1 is LNHDA and CDR2 is SQIVND (reference sequence). The CDR3 extends over 13 amino acids. The CDR3 loop is CASGGQGTDTQYF. Written as DNA, the CDR3 is TGTGCCAGTGGAGGACAGGGAACAGATACGCAGTATTTT.

The chain combines TRBV5-4 with TRBJ1-2, with 7 bases lining up with TRBD1. The germline V gene encodes CDR1 SGHNT and CDR2 YYREEE (reference sequence). After removal of 3 bases from V and 7 bases from J, the junction contained 9 bases not matched to a gene. This CDR3 comprises 14 residues. The CDR3: CASSSMLQGFGYTF. CDR3 DNA: TGTGCCAGCAGCTCGATGTTACAGGGGTTTGGCTACACCTTC.

The chain joins TRBV9 to TRBJ1-6; no reliable D call. Germline CDR1 is SGDLS and CDR2 is YYNGEE. The V gene lost 0 bases and the J gene lost 7 bases, with 8 bases spanning the gap. The CDR3 loop spans 14 amino acids. The CDR3 is CASSVDAGNSPLHF. The CDR3 DNA reads as TGTGCCAGCAGCGTAGATGCAGGCAATTCACCCCTCCACTTT.

This clone has more than one count but fewer than ten. The chain is built from TRBV21-1 and TRBJ2-1; TRBD1 is the table's D call, not checked against the DNA. TRBV21-1 is annotated as a pseudogene. The CDR3 is 15 residues long. CDR3 DNA: TGTGCCACCAGGGGGACAGGGGGCTCCTACAATGAGCAGTTCTTC. It specifies CATRGTGGSYNEQFF.

The CDR3 is CASSLLGQAYGYTF. In DNA, the CDR3 is TGTGCCAGCAGTTTACTGGGACAGGCCTATGGCTACACCTTC. The V call is TRBV28, the J call TRBJ1-2; 8 bases line up with TRBD1. Germline CDR1 is MDHEN and CDR2 is SYDVKM. Trimming removed 2 bases from V and 4 bases from J; junction bases left unmatched: 3. CDR3 length equals 14 residues.

The J gene is TRBJ2-5, the V gene TRBV7-2, with TRBD2 identical over 12 bases. CDR1 is SGHTA and CDR2 is FQGNSA in the germline V gene. After removal of 7 bases from V and 4 bases from J, the junction contained 7 bases not matched to a gene. The CDR3 loop spans 15 amino acids. The CDR3 region is CASTLAGGRGETQYF. CDR3 bases: TGTGCCAGCACCCTAGCGGGGGGGCGAGGAGAGACCCAGTACTTC.

The chain combines TRBV5-1 with TRBJ1-5, with a tentative D call TRBD1 (6 bases). Germline assignment: CDR1 SGHRS and CDR2 YFSETQ. Trimming stripped 3 bases from V and 0 bases from J, with 10 bases between. This CDR3 spans 15 amino acids. In nucleotides, the CDR3 is TGCGCCAGCAGCTATTCGGACAGTAGCAATCAGCCCCAGCATTTT. It specifies CASSYSDSSNQPQHF.

This clone appeared a few times. This chain connects TRBV19 to TRBJ1-1; D is undetermined. The length of the CDR3 is 14 residues. Per the germline V gene, CDR1 is LNHDA and CDR2 is SQIVND (reference sequence). V gave up 8 bases and J gave up 0 bases, with 13 bases separating them. CDR3 in amino acids: CASSEPGMNTEAFF. The CDR3 DNA reads TGTGCCAGTTCCGAACCGGGGATGAACACTGAAGCTTTCTTT.

This chain uses TRBV2 with TRBJ2-3; TRBD2 matches 8 bases. The J segment lost 4 bases and the V segment lost 6 bases, leaving 15 bases of the junction unmatched. The CDR3 runs to 17 residues. CDR1 and CDR2 from the germline V gene are SNHLY and FYNNEI. In DNA, the CDR3 is TGTGCCAGCAGCAAAGCGGCTAGCGGGCAAGGGCCAGATACGCAGTATTTT. Protein: CASSKAASGQGPDTQYF.

V gene TRBV6-1 combines with J gene TRBJ2-3, with 11 positions matching TRBD2. CDR1 and CDR2 (germline): MNHNS, SASEGT. This CDR3 contains 17 residues. Trimming cost V 0 bases and J 4 bases; bases outside gene matches: 6. CDR3 sequence reads: CASSEALLAGGADTQYF. The CDR3 region has the DNA TGTGCCAGCAGTGAAGCCCTTCTAGCGGGGGGCGCAGATACGCAGTATTTT.

The chain carries TRBV19 and TRBJ1-5; 10 nucleotides align to TRBD1. CDR1 and CDR2 (germline): LNHDA, SQIVND (reference sequence). The ends lost 5 bases at V and 4 bases at J; junction bases unmatched: 2. The CDR3 loop spans 14 amino acids. The CDR3 reads CASSEDRGNQPQHF. As DNA, the CDR3 is TGTGCCAGTAGTGAGGACAGGGGGAATCAGCCCCAGCATTTT.